This T cell receptor beta chain was sequenced during a study of blood T cell repertoires in COVID-19. For the study at large: Nucleic acid was either cDNA or gDNA, and it came from T cells, B-cell-depleted T cells, or PBMCs.

Participant age was about 18 to 100 years, and participants resided in 20 to 30 US areas. Sequencing used immunoSEQ multiplex PCR; TCRdb keeps in-frame clones, though not all of them. The sample includes 280,000 or so clones, around 87% of them seen just once. The CDR3 covers 16 residues. Germline CDR1 and CDR2: ENHRY and SYGVKD. Between the trimmed V and J ends, which lost 6 bases and 6 bases, there was a span of 24 bases. The origin of this receptor is a woman in her late teens or twenties with acute COVID-19. The sequencing sample was made of PBMCs or T cells enriched from blood (not recorded which). The chain employs TRBV10-3 and TRBJ2-7, with D hard to call. For the CDR3, the DNA is TGTGCCATCAGCGTTTTGCCCCCTTTTCTTGGCTCCGAGCAGTACTTC. The encoded protein is CAISVLPPFLGSEQYF.